Sequencing of this TCR beta chain was carried out in a study of neoadjuvant nivolumab and ipilimumab in lung cancer. The study's findings and limits: From pretherapy to surgery, tumor richness and clonality rose with dual therapy.

The CDR3 spans 15 residues. This table comes from immunoSEQ multiplex PCR, and its TCRdb copy is limited to in-frame clones, with some not included. The sample records some 37,000 clones, approximately 89% being singletons. As to this clone: Antigen: not known.

This sequence joins TRBV21-1 and TRBJ1-5; TRBD1 is the table's D call, not checked against the DNA. TRBV21-1 has pseudogene status. This specimen was peripheral blood, taken before neoadjuvant nivolumab, alone or with ipilimumab. The receptor's source is an adult with non-small cell lung cancer. CDR3 sequence reads: CASTRDREGNQPQHF. The CDR3 coding sequence is TGTGCCAGCACCCGGGACAGGGAAGGCAATCAGCCCCAGCATTTT.